The 9 T cell receptor beta chains presented below share a single source sample, sequenced in a study of T cell responses to AZD1222 COVID-19 vaccine. This table comes from immunoSEQ multiplex PCR, and its TCRdb copy is limited to in-frame clones, with some not included. The repertoire holds more than 95,000 clones, more than 75% seen once, with 2.5% in the top ten. Sequencing was performed on peripheral blood, taken on day 0 of AZD1222 vaccination. These receptors came from an adult in good health.

This clone was picked up one time. The chain links TRBV9 to TRBJ1-3; unclear D gene. There are 15 residues in the CDR3. Germline CDR1 reads SGDLS; CDR2 reads YYNGEE. Trimming left V 4 bases short and J 0 bases short, with 11 bases between. The CDR3 is CASSPTWSSGNTIYF. The CDR3 DNA follows: TGTGCCAGCAGCCCGACTTGGAGCTCTGGAAACACCATATATTTT.

This sequence joins TRBV6-4 and TRBJ2-1; a weak D match, TRBD1 (6 bases). Deletions cut 2 bases from V and 0 bases from J, with 8 bases between. Germline-derived CDR1 and CDR2 are MRHNA and SNTAGT. The CDR3 runs to 15 residues. Here the CDR3 reads CASSDGQTSYNEQFF. For the CDR3, the DNA is TGTGCCAGCAGTGACGGACAGACCTCCTACAATGAGCAGTTCTTC.

The CDR3 loop is CASSITPFEQFF. The CDR3 DNA follows: TGTGCCAGTAGTATTACCCCCTTCGAGCAGTTCTTC. V is TRBV19 and J is TRBJ2-1; the D is unclear. Germline CDR1 is LNHDA and CDR2 is SQIVND (reference sequence). V lost 3 bases to trimming and J lost 10 bases, with 10 bases between them. This CDR3 comprises 12 residues. The whole variable domain, remainder taken from reference TRBV19 and TRBJ2-1, is DGGITQSPKYLFRKEGQNVTLSCEQNLNHDAMYWYRQDPGQGLRLIYYSQIVNDFQKGDIAEGYSVSREKKESFPLTVTSAQKNPTAFYLCASSITPFEQFFGPGTRLTVL.

This rearrangement joins TRBV9 to TRBJ2-7; D is unclear. With 0 bases removed from V and 2 bases from J, the gap between germline ends came to 12 bases. The CDR3 runs 15 residues. Germline loops: CDR1 SGDLS, CDR2 YYNGEE. The CDR3 DNA follows: TGTGCCAGCAGCGTAGAGGTCGGATCACCCTACGAGCAGTACTTC. This gives the protein CASSVEVGSPYEQYF.

The chain recombines TRBV28 with TRBJ1-1, with unresolved D. The CDR3 extends over 12 amino acids. From germline, CDR1 is MDHEN and CDR2 SYDVKM. The CDR3 bases are TGTGCGGCTCGGGAGTTAAACACTGAAGCTTTCTTT. Residues: CAARELNTEAFF.

The V and J genes are TRBV6-1 and TRBJ2-4; D gene uncertain. Trimming stripped 0 bases from V and 0 bases from J, with 6 bases between. Per germline, CDR1 MNHNS and CDR2 SASEGT. This CDR3 is built from 15 residues. CDR3 protein: CASSEASLAKNIQYF. CDR3 nucleotide sequence: TGTGCCAGCAGTGAAGCGTCCTTAGCCAAAAACATTCAGTACTTC.

The genes are TRBV10-2 and TRBJ2-7, with D maybe TRBD1 (6 bases). This CDR3 is 15 amino acids long. Per germline, CDR1 WSHSY and CDR2 SAAADI. Trimming left V 6 bases short and J 5 bases short, with 20 bases between. The CDR3 coding sequence is TGCGCCAGCAGAGACCACAGGGACCCGACCGACGAGCAGTACTTC. This codes for CASRDHRDPTDEQYF.

The chain couples TRBV28 to TRBJ1-5; 10 nucleotides line up with TRBD1. The germline CDR1 and CDR2 sequences are MDHEN and SYDVKM. Unmatched junction bases numbered 24, after V lost 5 bases and J lost 2 bases. The CDR3 has 22 residues. The CDR3 sequence: CASSPNPSPGTGDGWGNQPQHF. The CDR3 nucleotides are TGTGCCAGCAGTCCGAACCCCTCACCCGGGACAGGGGACGGGTGGGGCAATCAGCCCCAGCATTTT.

The rearrangement uses TRBV29-1 and TRBJ2-5; TRBD1 agrees at 8 bases. J was trimmed by 5 bases and V by 7 bases; bases with no gene match: 3. Germline assignment: CDR1 SQVTM and CDR2 ANQGSEA. The CDR3 has 11 residues. CDR3 nucleotide sequence: TGCAGCGGCAGGGGGCTGGAGACCCAGTACTTC. The encoded protein is CSGRGLETQYF.